These T cell receptor beta chains were read from a single sample in a study of cytomegalovirus exposure and HLA in healthy donors. Measured with immunoSEQ multiplex PCR; TCRdb has only the in-frame clones, and not every one. The profile shows approximately 190,000 clones, roughly 80% of them singletons. Input material: PBMCs. These receptors came from a woman in her forties or fifties in good health and CMV-seropositive. The CDR3 runs from the conserved cysteine through the conserved F or W. A D gene is named only where the DNA matches it firmly. Rows may omit the clone size; those that give it use once, few, many or a size class.

NA,TRBJ1-2,TRBV30,NA,CAWSPILQVKRGGYTF,TGTGCCTGGAGTCCTATTCTACAGGTAAAACGCGGCGGCTACACCTTC
NA,TRBJ1-2,TRBV2,NA,CASSGTLTNYGYTF,TGTGCCAGCAGCGGGACATTAACTAACTATGGCTACACCTTC
NA,TRBJ2-7,TRBV2,NA,CAGGQITYEQYF,TGTGCCGGCGGACAGATTACCTACGAGCAGTACTTC
TRBD2,TRBJ2-5,TRBV4-1,NA,CASSQPIPARLAEIQETQYF,TGCGCCAGCAGCCAACCAATACCGGCCCGACTAGCGGAAATTCAAGAGACCCAGTACTTC
NA,TRBJ2-7,TRBV6-5,few,CASRTGTKISYEQYF,TGTGCCAGCAGAACCGGGACAAAGATATCCTACGAGCAGTACTTC
TRBD2,TRBJ2-5,TRBV6-5,NA,CASSPGRSETQYF,TGTGCCAGCAGCCCCGGGAGGTCCGAGACCCAGTACTTC
TRBD1,TRBJ1-1,TRBV6-5,NA,CASSWGQGRGTEAFF,TGTGCCAGCAGTTGGGGACAGGGCCGGGGCACTGAAGCTTTCTTT
NA,TRBJ2-5,TRBV7-9,NA,CSSSFSGGHSKVQYF,TGTTCCAGCAGCTTCTCCGGGGGTCATTCCAAGGTGCAGTACTTC
NA,TRBJ1-1,TRBV19,NA,CASSRNGNFEAFF,TGTGCCAGTAGTAGAAACGGGAACTTTGAAGCTTTCTTT
NA,TRBJ1-5,TRBV6-6,once,CASSLPSNQPQHF,TGTGCCAGCAGTCTACCTAGCAATCAGCCCCAGCATTTT
TRBD1,TRBJ2-2,TRBV19,once,CASSPGQVSTGELFF,TGTGCCAGTAGCCCGGGACAGGTGAGCACCGGGGAGCTGTTTTTT
NA,TRBJ2-1,TRBV5-1,NA,CASSLASDRGVNEQFF,TGCGCCAGCAGCTTGGCCTCGGACAGAGGAGTCAATGAGCAGTTCTTC
TRBD2,TRBJ2-7,TRBV5-4,NA,CAIKETGRVGGALIYEQYF,TGTGCCATCAAGGAGACCGGGAGGGTAGGAGGGGCGCTTATCTACGAGCAGTACTTC
TRBD1,TRBJ2-7,TRBV6-5,NA,CASSFRDRGSYEQYF,TGTGCCAGCAGCTTTCGGGACAGGGGCTCCTACGAGCAGTACTTC
NA,TRBJ1-2,TRBV9,NA,CASNVGTPDYGYTF,TGTGCCAGCAACGTCGGGACACCCGACTATGGCTACACCTTC
TRBD1,TRBJ2-5,TRBV19,NA,CASSSPAGTVGTQYF,TGTGCCAGTAGTAGTCCGGCCGGGACAGTGGGGACCCAGTACTTC
TRBD2,TRBJ2-3,TRBV7-3,NA,CASSTTSGGGTDTQYF,TGTGCCAGCAGCACAACTAGCGGGGGGGGCACAGATACGCAGTATTTT
TRBD2,TRBJ2-7,TRBV28,NA,CASSLVGGAYEQYF,TGTGCCAGCAGTTTGGTCGGGGGGGCTTACGAGCAGTACTTC
NA,TRBJ1-1,TRBV5-1,few,CASSAQTGNTEAFF,TGCGCCAGCAGCGCCCAGACAGGGAACACTGAAGCTTTCTTT
NA,TRBJ2-7,TRBV11-2,NA,CASSPSGSYEQYF,TGTGCCAGCAGCCCCTCAGGTTCCTACGAGCAGTACTTC
TRBD2,TRBJ2-3,TRBV4-2,NA,CAYGGGSGGADTQYF,TGTGCCTACGGGGGCGGAAGCGGGGGCGCAGATACGCAGTATTTT
NA,TRBJ2-3,TRBV21-1,NA,CASSKVGLAGVNTDTQYF,TGTGCCAGCAGCAAAGTGGGACTAGCGGGGGTCAACACAGATACGCAGTATTTT
TRBD1,TRBJ2-1,TRBV19,NA,CASSIGQGVGEQFF,TGTGCCAGTAGTATAGGACAGGGGGTAGGTGAGCAGTTCTTC
NA,TRBJ1-2,TRBV7-6,NA,CALLSATTRYYGYTF,TGTGCCCTCCTCTCGGCGACGACGAGGTACTATGGCTACACCTTC
TRBD1,TRBJ2-7,TRBV2,NA,CASRRTGVAYEQYF,TGTGCCAGCAGGAGGACAGGGGTGGCCTACGAACAGTACTTC
NA,TRBJ1-1,TRBV4-1,once,CASSQDPGATEAFF,TGCGCCAGCAGCCAAGATCCAGGGGCCACTGAAGCTTTCTTT
TRBD1,TRBJ1-1,TRBV18,NA,CASSRDRGRTEAFF,TGTGCCAGCTCACGGGACAGGGGGCGTACTGAAGCTTTCTTT
TRBD1,TRBJ1-4,TRBV6-6,NA,CASSTPDRGFLFF,TGTGCCAGCAGCACCCCCGACAGGGGGTTTCTGTTTTTT
TRBD1,TRBJ1-5,TRBV18,NA,CASSPTGDRDQPQHF,TGTGCCAGCTCCCCGACAGGGGATCGGGATCAGCCCCAGCATTTT
NA,TRBJ1-6,TRBV25-1,NA,CASSGTGSSPLHF,TGTGCCAGCAGTGGGACGGGGTCTTCACCCCTCCACTTT
NA,TRBJ2-7,TRBV27,NA,CASSFRGSTYEQYF,TGTGCCAGCAGTTTTAGAGGGTCCACCTACGAGCAGTACTTC
TRBD2,TRBJ2-7,TRBV6-5,NA,CASSYFSGGNEQYF,TGTGCCAGCAGTTACTTCTCGGGGGGGAACGAGCAGTACTTC
NA,TRBJ1-4,TRBV11-2,NA,CASSLGVSGNEKLFF,TGTGCCAGCAGCTTAGGGGTGTCGGGAAATGAAAAACTGTTTTTT
TRBD1,TRBJ1-2,TRBV5-5,NA,CASSDRGLGYGYTF,TGTGCCAGCTCGGACAGGGGGTTGGGGTATGGCTACACCTTC
NA,TRBJ1-2,TRBV6-6,NA,CASSLPNSEGGYTF,TGTGCCAGCAGTTTACCCAACTCGGAGGGTGGCTACACCTTC
TRBD2,TRBJ2-3,TRBV4-1,NA,CASSPVAGAADTQYF,TGCGCCAGCAGCCCCGTAGCGGGGGCGGCAGATACGCAGTATTTT
TRBD1,TRBJ1-4,TRBV15,NA,CATSREGQGGREKLFF,TGTGCCACCAGCAGAGAGGGACAGGGGGGGCGAGAAAAACTGTTTTTT
TRBD1,TRBJ2-7,TRBV5-4,NA,CASSFPGGSYEQYF,TGTGCCAGCAGCTTTCCAGGGGGCTCCTACGAGCAGTACTTC
NA,TRBJ1-1,TRBV15,NA,CATSRDRGGASEAFF,TGTGCCACCAGCAGAGATCGGGGGGGCGCGTCTGAAGCTTTCTTT
TRBD2,TRBJ2-2,TRBV27,NA,CASSSRLAGRSNTGELFF,TGTGCCAGCAGCAGCCGACTAGCGGGGCGCTCGAACACCGGGGAGCTGTTTTTT
TRBD1,TRBJ2-2,TRBV7-9,once,CASSPGQGGTGELFF,TGTGCCAGCAGCCCGGGACAGGGGGGGACCGGGGAGCTGTTTTTT
TRBD2,TRBJ2-7,TRBV11-1,NA,CASSPVQGGSSYEQYF,TGTGCCAGCAGCCCCGTCCAGGGCGGGAGCTCCTACGAGCAGTACTTC
TRBD1,TRBJ2-7,TRBV4-2,few,CASSPPPGTGSYEQYF,TGTGCCAGCAGCCCGCCGCCCGGGACAGGTTCCTACGAGCAGTACTTC
NA,TRBJ2-2,TRBV9,NA,CASSAYGPGELFF,TGTGCCAGCAGCGCATATGGCCCCGGGGAGCTGTTTTTT
TRBD2,TRBJ2-1,TRBV7-2,NA,CASSLSAGGLDNEQFF,TGTGCCAGCAGCTTATCCGCGGGGGGGCTGGACAATGAGCAGTTCTTC
TRBD1,TRBJ2-2,TRBV5-4,NA,CASSLDTGGRSAGELFF,TGTGCCAGCAGCTTGGATACAGGGGGGAGATCCGCCGGGGAGCTGTTTTTT